The rows below give T cell receptor beta chains drawn from one sample of a study of T cell responses to AZD1222 COVID-19 vaccine. Here immunoSEQ multiplex PCR was the method, and the copy in TCRdb shows in-frame clones only, minus some. The data show 82,000 or so clones, more than 85% seen once. Specimen: peripheral blood, collected on day 0 of AZD1222 vaccination. Every receptor here comes from an adult in good health. Both conserved end residues are trimmed from each CDR3.

V gene	J gene	CDR3 protein
TRBV7-9	TRBJ1-2	ASSLRPGPNYGYT
TRBV19	TRBJ1-2	ASSNRDRVYYGYT
TRBV28	TRBJ1-5	ASSLLGQGGQPQH
TRBV11-2	TRBJ2-7	ASSPRVLGREQY
TRBV6-2/TRBV6-3	TRBJ2-3	ASSPGRGAISDTQY
TRBV28	TRBJ1-1	ASSLGYTEAF
TRBV28	TRBJ2-7	ASSRLPGLQY
TRBV7-8	TRBJ1-5	ASSPSGQGDYSNQPQH
TRBV24-1	TRBJ1-3	ATSDFWGNTIY
TRBV27	TRBJ2-3	ASAAGTSSDTQY
TRBV6-1	TRBJ2-7	ATNQGSTYEQY
TRBV19	TRBJ1-3	ASSLGGGGNTIY
TRBV11-2	TRBJ1-6	ASSLVAEDNSPLH
TRBV11-2	TRBJ2-3	ASSFTGKMADTQY
TRBV6-2/TRBV6-3	TRBJ1-4	ASSRQGSTNEKLF
TRBV9	TRBJ1-4	ASSVAGGGNEKLF
TRBV4-1	TRBJ2-7	ASSPPPGQGLKLSYEQY
TRBV19	TRBJ1-6	ASSPAREGSSYNSPLH
TRBV11-2	TRBJ2-7	ASNRRGEQY
TRBV6-5	TRBJ1-5	ASRVGGWQPQH
TRBV7-9	TRBJ1-1	ASNRNTEAF
TRBV6-5	TRBJ1-1	ASSSQGAHTEAF
TRBV6-1	TRBJ1-1	ASSFTSGNTEAF
TRBV5-5	TRBJ1-4	ASSSIGAGEKLF
TRBV6-5	TRBJ1-4	ASSYQQGREKLF
TRBV4-3	TRBJ2-3	ASSHDSHADTQY
TRBV19	TRBJ2-2	ASSMGALRDTGELF
TRBV28	TRBJ1-2	ASSFVQFPNYGYT
TRBV18	TRBJ1-1	ASSPLPHQAEAF
TRBV6-5	TRBJ1-5	ASSYSGSSQPQH
TRBV3-1/TRBV3-2	TRBJ2-6	ASSLIHRGSGANVLT
TRBV5-1	TRBJ1-2	ASSGTGQGALYGYGYT
TRBV12-3/TRBV12-4	TRBJ1-2	ASSYTNYGYT
TRBV30	TRBJ1-4	AWSAGQWNEKLF
TRBV9	TRBJ2-3	ASSPPYGSSKRDTQY
TRBV7-9	TRBJ1-2	ASSLGVTGAFGYT
TRBV6-1	TRBJ1-5	ASSEWTANQPQH
TRBV18	TRBJ1-5	ASSPWDRGSNQPQH
TRBV5-1	TRBJ1-5	ASSLGSNQPQH
TRBV28	TRBJ1-5	ASSKMGREGQPQH
TRBV6-6	TRBJ2-7	ASSYSTTSYSYEQY
TRBV19	TRBJ1-1	ATWTGWNTEAF
TRBV6-1	TRBJ1-3	ASSEYYGSGNTIY
TRBV5-1	TRBJ2-1	ASSWNTGASSYNEQF
TRBV24-1	TRBJ2-7	ATSDSRAKGIDEQY
TRBV29-1	TRBJ1-2	SVRTANYGYT
TRBV9	TRBJ2-5	ASSVAGSGGQETQY
TRBV5-6	TRBJ2-2	ASSLDGVKGQTGELF
TRBV5-1	TRBJ2-7	ASSFGGVRAEQY
TRBV9	TRBJ2-7	ASSVGRQGGEQY
TRBV5-1	TRBJ1-3	ASSPGAASGNTIY
TRBV3-1/TRBV3-2	TRBJ1-4	ASSWRQATNEKLF
TRBV7-3	TRBJ2-7	ASSPNSYEQY
TRBV5-1	TRBJ1-3	ASSLESGTGNTIY
TRBV7-9	TRBJ1-5	ASSSAGTGDQPQH
TRBV18	TRBJ1-5	ASSPDSANQPQH